The 30 T cell receptor beta chains below come from one sample, sequenced in a study of blood T cell repertoires in COVID-19. Profiled with immunoSEQ multiplex PCR; TCRdb holds only in-frame clones, not every one. The table records about 68,000 clones, roughly 84% of them present only once. The specimen was peripheral blood. The receptor source for this set is a man aged 50 to 59 with active COVID-19.

The V call is TRBV7-8, the J call TRBJ1-2; 9 bases are shared with TRBD1. The length of the CDR3 is 16 residues. The trim removed 4 bases at V and 7 bases at J, leaving 13 bases unmatched. Germline CDR1 reads SGHVS; CDR2 reads FQNEAQ. In nucleotides, the CDR3 is TGTGCCAGCAGCTATCCCGGGACAGGGTTAGGCGGTGGCTACACCTTC. Translation: CASSYPGTGLGGGYTF.

The chain combines TRBV7-2 with TRBJ2-3; TRBD1 aligns across 7 bases. This CDR3 contains 15 residues. V dropped 2 bases and J dropped 6; count of bases not matched to a gene: 8. CDR1 is SGHTA, CDR2 FQGNSA, per germline. Written as DNA, the CDR3 is TGTGCCAGCAGCTTAAGGGGGCTTACGGGGGATACGCAGTATTTT. Encoded protein: CASSLRGLTGDTQYF.

This chain uses TRBV7-9 with TRBJ2-7; TRBD2 might be the D (6 bases). This CDR3 has 13 amino acids. V shed 3 bases and J shed 4 bases, with 10 bases lying between them. The germline CDR1 and CDR2 sequences are SEHNR and FQNEAQ (reference sequence). The CDR3 protein is CASSFGSGYEQYF. CDR3 coding DNA: TGTGCCAGCAGCTTTGGTAGCGGTTACGAGCAGTACTTC. The variable domain in full, with the rest retrieved from reference TRBV7-9 and TRBJ2-7, is DTGVSQNPRHKITKRGQNVTFRCDPISEHNRLYWYRQTLGQGPEFLTYFQNEAQLEKSRLLSDRFSAERPKGSFSTLEIQRTEQGDSAMYLCASSFGSGYEQYFGPGTRLTVT.

This clone was counted between two and nine times. The chain links TRBV4-1 to TRBJ2-2; no firm D call. Germline V gene lookup returns CDR1 MGHRA and CDR2 YSYEKL. This CDR3 comprises 15 residues. Trimming took off 1 base at V and 0 bases at J, with 6 bases between the two ends. The CDR3, as DNA: TGCGCCAGCAGCCAAGGGCGGACGAACACCGGGGAGCTGTTTTTT. Its protein is CASSQGRTNTGELFF.

This clone has a single count. The rearrangement joins TRBV4-2 to TRBJ1-4, with 11 bases lining up with TRBD1. CDR1 is LGHNA, CDR2 YNFKEQ, per germline. V lost 0 bases and J lost 5; bases outside the gene matches: 2. CDR3 length equals 16 residues. The CDR3 DNA reads as TGTGCCAGCAGCCAAGATTGGGACAGGGGGAATGAAAAACTGTTTTTT. Translated: CASSQDWDRGNEKLFF.

This clone was detected once. This rearrangement joins TRBV4-3 to TRBJ1-2, with D perhaps TRBD1 (5 bases). CDR1 is LGHNA and CDR2 is YSLEER in the germline V gene. V was trimmed by 4 bases and J by 7 bases, leaving 16 bases between them. The CDR3 length is 14 residues. CDR3 amino acids: CASSRDLFQGGYTF. CDR3 sequence (DNA): TGCGCCAGCAGCCGAGACCTTTTTCAGGGTGGCTACACCTTC.

The rearrangement joins TRBV18 to TRBJ1-1; maybe TRBD1 (6 bases). V was pared by 6 bases and J by 5 bases, with 19 bases between. Germline V gives CDR1 KGHSH, CDR2 LQKENI. The CDR3 length is 15 residues. The CDR3 region is CASSQNGGGSTEAFF. CDR3 bases: TGTGCCAGCTCCCAGAATGGGGGCGGAAGTACTGAAGCTTTCTTT. Supplemented by reference TRBV18 and TRBJ1-1, the full variable domain reads NAGVMQNPRHLVRRRGQEARLRCSPMKGHSHVYWYRQLPEEGLKFMVYLQKENIIDESGMPKERFSAEFPKEGPSILRIQQVVRGDSAAYFCASSQNGGGSTEAFFGQGTRLTVV.

The genes are TRBV5-1 and TRBJ2-3, with D hard to call. In germline, CDR1 is SGHRS, CDR2 YFSETQ. The length of the CDR3 is 12 residues. Trimming shortened V by 0 bases and J by 5 bases, and 4 bases separated the two germline ends. CDR3 loop: CASSLAGDTQYF. The CDR3 nucleotides read TGCGCCAGCAGCTTGGCCGGAGATACGCAGTATTTT.

The rearrangement uses TRBV9 and TRBJ2-7; TRBD1 matches 8 bases. This CDR3 comprises 15 residues. Germline loops: CDR1 SGDLS, CDR2 YYNGEE. The V gene end was trimmed by 0 bases and the J gene end by 3 bases; junction bases not matched to a gene: 5. The CDR3 protein is CASSVDAGGDYEQYF. CDR3 nucleotide sequence: TGTGCCAGCAGCGTAGACGCAGGGGGCGACTACGAGCAGTACTTC.

The V call is TRBV5-6, the J call TRBJ2-5, with 8 bases identical to TRBD2. This CDR3 has 14 amino acids. After removal of 0 bases from V and 9 bases from J, the junction contained 7 bases not matched to a gene. Germline V gene data show CDR1 as SGHDT and CDR2 as YYEEEE. CDR3 sequence: CASSLVPTGGAQYF. The CDR3 bases are TGTGCCAGCAGCTTGGTTCCTACGGGAGGGGCCCAGTACTTC.

V is TRBV4-2 and J is TRBJ2-7; D call uncertain. Trimming cost V 0 bases and J 0 bases, with 3 bases left between them. The length of the CDR3 is 13 residues. Germline V gene data show CDR1 as LGHNA and CDR2 as YNFKEQ. The CDR3 spells CASSQEYSYEQYF. The CDR3, as DNA: TGTGCCAGCAGCCAAGAATACTCCTACGAGCAGTACTTC.

This CDR3 is CSMPGLAGDDTQYF. As DNA, the CDR3 is TGCAGCATGCCGGGACTAGCGGGGGATGATACGCAGTATTTT. This chain uses TRBV29-1 with TRBJ2-3, with 14 bases matching TRBD2. This CDR3 is built from 14 residues. Germline-derived CDR1 and CDR2 are SQVTM and ANQGSEA. The V gene end was trimmed by 8 bases and the J gene end by 6 bases; junction bases not matched to a gene: 7.

Here the CDR3 DNA reads TGTGCCAGCAGTTACACCGGTTCAGGGTCTAATGAAAAACTGTTTTTT. The encoded protein is CASSYTGSGSNEKLFF. The chain uses TRBV6-5 and TRBJ1-4; D may be TRBD1 (5 bases). CDR1 is MNHEY, CDR2 SVGAGI, per germline. CDR3 length equals 16 residues. Trimming left V 2 bases short and J 3 bases short, with 13 bases between.

This chain joins TRBV5-6 and TRBJ2-3; 7 nucleotides line up with TRBD1. CDR1 and CDR2 from the germline V gene are SGHDT and YYEEEE. The J segment lost 2 bases and the V segment lost 3 bases, leaving 18 bases of the junction unmatched. This CDR3 is built from 19 residues. The CDR3 DNA reads TGTGCCAGCAGCTCGATTTTGTCCGGACAGGCCTCCTTCACAGATACGCAGTATTTT. The encoded protein is CASSSILSGQASFTDTQYF.

This clone has just one count. V gene TRBV5-6 combines with J gene TRBJ2-5, with 7 bases that match TRBD2. The CDR3 consists of 14 residues. The junction had 5 bases not matched to a gene; V was cut back by 4 bases and J by 2 bases. The germline V gene has CDR1 SGHDT and CDR2 YYEEEE. For the CDR3, the DNA is TGTGCCAGCAGCCGGGGGGTCTTACAAGAGACCCAGTACTTC. Its protein product is CASSRGVLQETQYF.

The V call is TRBV12-5, the J call TRBJ2-1; no reliable D call. From germline, CDR1 is LGHNT and CDR2 FRNRAP. The CDR3 is 13 amino acids. Trimming cost V 2 bases and J 5 bases, with 7 bases left between them. This CDR3 is CASGLPTNNEQFF. CDR3 coding DNA: TGTGCTAGTGGTTTGCCTACTAACAATGAGCAGTTCTTC.

This clone was seen a few times. The chain recombines TRBV11-3 with TRBJ2-1, with 10 nucleotides matching TRBD2. The CDR3 runs to 16 residues. V lost 6 bases to trimming and J lost 7 bases; unmatched junction nucleotides: 12. Germline V CDR1 and CDR2: SGHNT, YENEEA. For the CDR3, the DNA is TGTGCCAGCAGTCTAGGAGGGACTAGCGCCTCAAATGAGCAGTTCTTC. It translates to CASSLGGTSASNEQFF. The variable domain in full, completed from reference TRBV11-3 and TRBJ2-1, reads EAGVVQSPRYKIIEKKQPVAFWCNPISGHNTLYWYLQNLGQGPELLIRYENEEAVDDSQLPKDRFSAERLKGVDSTLKIQPAELGDSAVYLCASSLGGTSASNEQFFGPGTRLTVL.

The chain links TRBV7-8 to TRBJ2-5; D possibly corresponds to TRBD2 (6 bases). Trimming removed 1 base from V and 4 bases from J, with 10 bases in between. This CDR3 spans 14 amino acids. Germline V lookup: CDR1 SGHVS, CDR2 FQNEAQ. The CDR3 protein is CASSLGGAGETQYF. The CDR3 DNA is TGTGCCAGCAGCTTAGGCGGGGCGGGAGAGACCCAGTACTTC. Supplemented by reference TRBV7-8 and TRBJ2-5, the full variable domain reads GAGVSQSPRYKVAKRGQDVALRCDPISGHVSLFWYQQALGQGPEFLTYFQNEAQLDKSGLPSDRFFAERPEGSVSTLKIQRTQQEDSAVYLCASSLGGAGETQYFGPGTRLLVL.

This clone was found once. This CDR3 is CAISDGLAGFYEQYF. DNA of the CDR3: TGTGCCATCAGTGATGGGCTAGCGGGTTTCTACGAGCAGTACTTC. The rearrangement joins TRBV10-3 to TRBJ2-7; TRBD2 matches at 8 bases. V gave up 3 bases and J gave up 3 bases; unmatched junction bases: 7. This CDR3 has 15 residues. Germline V gene sequence: CDR1 ENHRY, CDR2 SYGVKD.

This sequence joins TRBV6-5 and TRBJ1-4, with D uncertain. The CDR3 is 14 residues long. CDR1 is MNHEY and CDR2 is SVGAGI in the germline V gene. Trimming stripped 4 bases from V and 8 bases from J, with 14 bases between. The CDR3: CASSSTGEQEKLFF. For the CDR3, the DNA is TGTGCCAGCAGTTCAACCGGGGAGCAAGAAAAACTGTTTTTT.

The chain links TRBV9 to TRBJ1-5; the D gene is possibly TRBD1 (5 bases). The CDR3 has 15 residues. V was trimmed by 3 bases and J by 0 bases, leaving 10 bases between them. CDR1 is SGDLS and CDR2 is YYNGEE in the germline V gene. The CDR3 is CASSALGGSNQPQHF. CDR3 in DNA: TGTGCCAGCAGCGCGCTGGGGGGTAGCAATCAGCCCCAGCATTTT.

This chain uses TRBV5-1 with TRBJ2-7, with D unclear. From germline, CDR1 is SGHRS and CDR2 YFSETQ. Trimming removed 7 bases at V and 3 bases at J, with 11 bases between. The CDR3 consists of 12 residues. In DNA, the CDR3 is TGCGCCAGCGTTCTCAGAGGCTACGAGCAGTACTTC. Translating gives CASVLRGYEQYF.

CDR3 amino acids: CASSPPRTGGNTIYF. In DNA, the CDR3 is TGTGCCAGCTCGCCCCCCCGGACAGGGGGAAACACCATATATTTT. The V gene is TRBV18, the J gene TRBJ1-3; 8 bases map to TRBD1. This CDR3 comprises 15 residues. Per the germline V gene, CDR1 is KGHSH and CDR2 is LQKENI. J was trimmed by 4 bases and V by 6 bases; bases with no gene match: 8.

The V gene is TRBV21-1, the J gene TRBJ2-7; the table assigns TRBD1, which was not confirmed against the DNA. TRBV21-1 is a pseudogene segment. The CDR3 has 14 residues. CDR3 sequence: CATRQGQISYEQYF. CDR3 in DNA: TGTGCCACCCGACAGGGACAGATCTCCTACGAGCAGTACTTC.

The J gene is TRBJ1-1, the V gene TRBV12-3 or TRBV12-4; possibly TRBD1 for D (5 bases). The CDR3 contains 13 residues. Trimming took 7 bases from V and 3 from J, leaving 12 bases between them. The CDR3 here is CASTLQGYTEAFF. CDR3 nucleotide sequence: TGTGCCAGCACACTGCAGGGTTACACTGAAGCTTTCTTT.

The chain has TRBV27 and TRBJ1-2; 8 bases agree with TRBD1. From germline, CDR1 is MNHEY and CDR2 SMNVEV (reference sequence). Unmatched junction bases numbered 6, after V lost 2 bases and J lost 4 bases. There are 15 residues in the CDR3. The CDR3: CASSLAGTGGYGYTF. DNA of the CDR3: TGTGCCAGCAGTTTAGCCGGGACAGGCGGCTATGGCTACACCTTC.

This chain connects TRBV2 to TRBJ2-3; the D gene is possibly TRBD1 (7 bases). The V gene lost 2 bases and the J gene lost 6 bases, with 18 bases spanning the gap. Germline V gene lookup returns CDR1 SNHLY and CDR2 FYNNEI. There are 16 residues in the CDR3. The CDR3 protein is CASSERLALRGDTQYF. In DNA form, the CDR3 reads TGTGCCAGCAGTGAACGGCTAGCGCTCAGGGGGGATACGCAGTATTTT.

V usage is TRBV7-2 and J usage is TRBJ2-7; 8 bases map to TRBD1. The germline V gene has CDR1 SGHTA and CDR2 FQGNSA. CDR3 length: 13 amino acids. V lost 1 base to trimming and J lost 7 bases; unmatched junction nucleotides: 3. The DNA of the CDR3 is TGTGCCAGCAGCTTAGTGAGGACAGGGGAGCAGTACTTC. It specifies CASSLVRTGEQYF.

This clone was picked up a small number of times. The chain joins TRBV7-2 to TRBJ2-3; D not resolved. The CDR3 runs to 15 residues. The germline V and J ends were trimmed by 6 bases and 0 bases, with 13 bases remaining between them. The germline gives CDR1 SGHTA, CDR2 FQGNSA. The chain's CDR3 is CASRLNRASTDTQYF. DNA for the CDR3: TGTGCCAGCAGATTGAACAGAGCTAGCACAGATACGCAGTATTTT.

V and J are TRBV19 and TRBJ2-7; no definite D call. V was clipped by 3 bases and J by 0 bases, with 6 bases between them. The CDR3 is 13 amino acids. CDR1 and CDR2 from the germline V gene are LNHDA and SQIVND (reference sequence). The CDR3 DNA follows: TGTGCCAGTAGTATTTTCAGCTCCTACGAGCAGTACTTC. Its translation: CASSIFSSYEQYF.